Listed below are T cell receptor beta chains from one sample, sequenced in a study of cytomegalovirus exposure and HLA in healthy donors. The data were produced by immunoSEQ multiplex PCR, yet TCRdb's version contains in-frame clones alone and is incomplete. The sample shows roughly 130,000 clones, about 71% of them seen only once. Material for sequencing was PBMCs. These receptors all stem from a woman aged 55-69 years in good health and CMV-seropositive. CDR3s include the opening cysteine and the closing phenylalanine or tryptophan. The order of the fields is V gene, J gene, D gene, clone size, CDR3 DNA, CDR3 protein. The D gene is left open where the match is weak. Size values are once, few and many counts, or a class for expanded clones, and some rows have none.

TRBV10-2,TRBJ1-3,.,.,TGCGCCAGCAGTGGACAGATTGCAGGAAACACCATATATTTT,CASSGQIAGNTIYF
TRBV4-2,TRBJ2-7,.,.,TGTGCCAGCAGCCAACAACCCGACAGGCGGTCCTACGAGCAGTACTTC,CASSQQPDRRSYEQYF
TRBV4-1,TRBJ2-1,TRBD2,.,TGCGCCAGCCGGGAGGGGCTCGCCTACAATGAGCAGTTCTTC,CASREGLAYNEQFF
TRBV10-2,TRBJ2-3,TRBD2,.,TGCGCCGCGGGGGGGCAGGGGACGAGGGATACGCAGTATTTT,CAAGGQGTRDTQYF
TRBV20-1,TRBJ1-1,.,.,TGCAGTGCTTCCGCCCAGCGAGCTTTCTTT,CSASAQRAFF
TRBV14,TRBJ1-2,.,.,TGTGCCAGCAGCCGGATTAGGGGGGGCTACACCTTC,CASSRIRGGYTF
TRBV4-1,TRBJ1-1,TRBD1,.,TGCGCCAGCAGGGGGACAGGGGGAAACACTGAAGCTTTCTTT,CASRGTGGNTEAFF
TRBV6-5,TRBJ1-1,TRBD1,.,TGTGCCAGCAGTTACTCAAGACAGGGAAACACTGAAGCTTTCTTT,CASSYSRQGNTEAFF
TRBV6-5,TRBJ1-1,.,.,TGTGCCAGCAGTTATTACAGCCAAGGGGACACTGAAGCTTTCTTT,CASSYYSQGDTEAFF
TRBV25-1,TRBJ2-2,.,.,TGTGCCAGCTCCCGCTGGGGACATAGTAACACCGGGGAGCTGTTTTTT,CASSRWGHSNTGELFF
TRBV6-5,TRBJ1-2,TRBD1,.,TGTGCCAGCACCCTAACGGGACAGGGTAACTATGGCTACACCTTC,CASTLTGQGNYGYTF
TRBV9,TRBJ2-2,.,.,TGTGCCAGCAGCGTAGTTAAGGGGCTGAACACCGGGGAGCTGTTTTTT,CASSVVKGLNTGELFF
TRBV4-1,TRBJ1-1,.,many,TGCGCCAGCAGCCCGCGGGACGGGGAAGCTTTCTTT,CASSPRDGEAFF
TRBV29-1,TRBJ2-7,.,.,TGCAGCGCTGCAGTCTCCTACGAGCAGTACTTC,CSAAVSYEQYF
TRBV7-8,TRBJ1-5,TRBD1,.,TGTGCCAGCAGCTTATCACAGGGGGGGCCGGGTCAGCCCCAGCATTTT,CASSLSQGGPGQPQHF